The subject of this entry is one T cell receptor (beta chain). Its antigen is unknown. Germline assignment: CDR1 SGHDT and CDR2 YYEEEE. V shed 0 bases and J 4 bases; nucleotides not matched to a gene: 5. This CDR3 comprises 15 residues. This entry belongs to a study of cytomegalovirus exposure and HLA in healthy donors. Study context: Genotyping of about 400 donors showed that around 86% belonged to the Caucasian-associated ancestry cluster. Study findings and constraints: The dataset shows that most TCR sequences were rare, while some public TCRs occurred in many donors. Equally common other TCR beta chains were less clonally expanded than HLA-associated ones, a later analysis found.

60 Vbeta and 13 Jbeta primers were used in PCR. As processed by the authors: It was a later analysis that counted tens of millions of unique TCR beta chains, of which some 9.9 million were shared. Measured with immunoSEQ multiplex PCR; TCRdb has only the in-frame clones, and not every one. V and J calls and clone size come straight from that table; D and trimming were deduced from the DNA. The repertoire holds some 120,000 clones, 79% seen once, with 3.5% to 4.5% in the top ten. The sequence was collected from a man aged 30 to 39 in good health and CMV-seropositive. The sequenced material came from PBMCs. The chain combines TRBV5-6 with TRBJ1-2, with 8 positions matching TRBD1. CDR3: CASSLASGGGYGYTF. CDR3 coding DNA: TGTGCCAGCAGCTTGGCGTCAGGGGGCGGCTATGGCTACACCTTC.